These 5 T cell receptor beta chains were sequenced from one sample in a study of response to subunit inactivated influenza vaccine. One entry per CDR3 protein results from TCRdb running MiXCR on the RT-PCR reads. The sample includes about 480,000 distinct CDR3 sequences, roughly 9.8% of them seen just once. Specimen: PBMCs from blood, collected 40 to 50 days after vaccination. The receptor source for this set is a man between 45 and 60 years old who received an inactivated influenza vaccine.

This clonotype has a count of ten or more. The chain links TRBV4-2 to TRBJ1-1; D is unclear. Germline-derived CDR1 and CDR2 are LGHNA and YNFKEQ. The CDR3 contains 17 residues. Trimming stripped 0 bases from V and 5 bases from J, with 19 bases between. CDR3 residues: CASSQDSPPGLGTEAFF. The CDR3 nucleotides are TGTGCCAGCAGCCAAGACTCGCCGCCGGGGTTGGGGACTGAAGCTTTCTTT.

This chain joins TRBV5-1 and TRBJ2-3; D possibly corresponds to TRBD1 (6 bases). Germline V gene sequence: CDR1 SGHRS, CDR2 YFSETQ. CDR3 length: 16 residues. V was trimmed by 4 bases and J by 3 bases, leaving 18 bases between them. In DNA form, the CDR3 reads TGCGCCAGCAGCCCCACAGGGAAAGAATGGACAGATACGCAGTATTTT. Its protein product is CASSPTGKEWTDTQYF.

The chain links TRBV5-1 to TRBJ2-7; 9 bases are a match to TRBD1. The V gene end was trimmed by 0 bases and the J gene end by 2 bases; junction bases not matched to a gene: 6. CDR1 is SGHRS and CDR2 is YFSETQ in the germline V gene. The CDR3 is made up of 16 amino acids. The CDR3: CASSLALRQGAYEQYF. The CDR3 bases are TGCGCCAGCAGCTTGGCCTTGAGACAGGGGGCCTACGAGCAGTACTTC.

This clonotype has a handful of counts. The chain carries TRBV6-5 and TRBJ2-7; maybe TRBD2 (6 bases). Trimming pared 0 bases from V and 4 bases from J, leaving 10 bases between. Looked up from germline, CDR1 is MNHEY and CDR2 is SVGAGI. The CDR3 has 14 amino acids. The CDR3 nucleotides are TGTGCCAGCAGTTACTCGCGGGGCGGGTACGAGCAGTACTTC. Amino acids: CASSYSRGGYEQYF.

The V and J genes are TRBV12-3 or TRBV12-4 and TRBJ1-3; possibly TRBD1 for D (6 bases). The CDR3 has 14 amino acids. With 6 bases removed from V and 0 bases from J, the gap between germline ends came to 9 bases. The CDR3 here is CASRDSASGNTIYF. DNA for the CDR3: TGTGCCAGCAGGGACAGCGCCTCTGGAAACACCATATATTTT.